The next 30 T cell receptor beta chains were all read from a single sample in a study of circulating and synovial CD4+ cells in juvenile arthritis. Method: immunoSEQ multiplex PCR; TCRdb's copy keeps in-frame clones and lacks some. The data show approximately 3,600 clones, about 87% seen once. The sample consisted of CD4+ T cells from synovial fluid. Receptors were obtained from a human donor with juvenile idiopathic arthritis.

This chain joins TRBV19 and TRBJ2-2, with a tentative D call TRBD2 (5 bases). The V and J ends lost 6 bases and 6 bases respectively, with 17 bases between them. The CDR3 loop spans 15 amino acids. Germline-derived CDR1 and CDR2 are LNHDA and SQIVND (reference sequence). CDR3 sequence (DNA): TGTGCCAGTAGGCGAGGACTTGAATTTTCCGGGGAGCTGTTTTTT. Its protein is CASRRGLEFSGELFF.

The chain couples TRBV7-9 to TRBJ2-1; 11 positions match TRBD2. The junction had 8 bases not matched to a gene; V was cut back by 5 bases and J by 8 bases. The CDR3 is made up of 15 amino acids. Germline-derived CDR1 and CDR2 are SEHNR and FQNEAQ (reference sequence). The CDR3 DNA is TGTGCCAGCAGCCTGACTAGCGGGAACACCCATGAGCAGTTCTTC. The encoded protein is CASSLTSGNTHEQFF.

The chain has TRBV11-2 and TRBJ2-2; TRBD2 agrees at 9 bases. The CDR3 is 14 residues long. The germline V gene has CDR1 SGHAT and CDR2 FQNNGV. J gave up 7 bases and V 5 bases, and 5 bases lay outside the gene matches. This chain's CDR3 is CASSAGTSHGELFF. The CDR3 region has the DNA TGTGCCAGCAGCGCCGGGACTAGCCACGGGGAGCTGTTTTTT.

V gene TRBV15 combines with J gene TRBJ2-7; the D gene is possibly TRBD2 (7 bases). Germline V gene data show CDR1 as LNHNV and CDR2 as YYDKDF (reference sequence). This CDR3 comprises 17 residues. V shed 0 bases and J shed 2 bases, with 17 bases lying between them. In DNA form, the CDR3 reads TGTGCCACCAGCAGAGATTGGGCGGCGGGGGCCACCTACGAGCAGTACTTC. Amino acids: CATSRDWAAGATYEQYF.

This chain uses TRBV5-1 with TRBJ1-1; the match to TRBD1 covers 10 bases. Unmatched junction bases numbered 1, after V lost 0 bases and J lost 8 bases. The CDR3 has 13 residues. CDR1 and CDR2 (germline): SGHRS, YFSETQ. In DNA, the CDR3 is TGCGCCAGCAGCTTGGGGACAGGGGGGGAAGCTTTCTTT. This encodes CASSLGTGGEAFF. Supplemented by reference TRBV5-1 and TRBJ1-1, the full variable domain reads KAGVTQTPRYLIKTRGQQVTLSCSPISGHRSVSWYQQTPGQGLQFLFEYFSETQRNKGNFPGRFSGRQFSNSRSEMNVSTLELGDSALYLCASSLGTGGEAFFGQGTRLTVV.

This clone was detected once. CDR3: CASSLESGDINIQYF. The CDR3 nucleotides read TGTGCCAGCAGCTTAGAGAGCGGGGACATAAACATTCAGTACTTC. This sequence joins TRBV7-2 and TRBJ2-4, with D perhaps TRBD2 (7 bases). Trimming left V 1 base short and J 6 bases short, with 13 bases between. CDR3 length: 15 residues. Germline V lookup: CDR1 SGHTA, CDR2 FQGNSA. The full variable domain, completed using reference TRBV7-2 and TRBJ2-4, is GAGVSQSPSNKVTEKGKDVELRCDPISGHTALYWYRQSLGQGLEFLIYFQGNSAPDKSGLPSDRFSAERTGGSVSTLTIQRTQQEDSAVYLCASSLESGDINIQYFGAGTRLSVL.

The chain joins TRBV2 to TRBJ2-7, with D maybe TRBD1 (6 bases). The CDR3 has 14 residues. Germline CDR1 is SNHLY and CDR2 is FYNNEI. V was clipped by 4 bases and J by 3 bases, with 13 bases between them. DNA for the CDR3: TGTGCCAGCAGTGTTGAAGTACAGGGCTACGAGCAGTACTTC. Protein sequence: CASSVEVQGYEQYF.

The chain combines TRBV4-1 with TRBJ1-2; tentatively, D is TRBD1 (6 bases). The CDR3 contains 15 residues. Germline CDR1 reads MGHRA; CDR2 reads YSYEKL. Trimming shortened V by 3 bases and J by 5 bases, and 16 bases separated the two germline ends. CDR3 protein: CASSHDEQGTYGYTF. CDR3 nucleotide sequence: TGCGCCAGCAGCCATGATGAACAGGGAACGTATGGCTACACCTTC.

This clone has only a few counts. The chain links TRBV19 to TRBJ1-2; TRBD1 might be the D (5 bases). The CDR3 spans 13 residues. V was cut by 7 bases and J by 4 bases, with 13 bases left in between. The germline CDR1 and CDR2 sequences are LNHDA and SQIVND (reference sequence). The CDR3 sequence: CASKGRQTYGYTF. DNA for the CDR3: TGTGCCAGTAAGGGTCGACAGACCTATGGCTACACCTTC.

The rearrangement links TRBV13 to TRBJ2-6; 9 bases agree with TRBD1. The V segment lost 4 bases and the J segment 0 bases; nucleotides outside the gene matches: 13. The CDR3 contains 20 residues. CDR1 PRHDT and CDR2 FYEKMQ come from the germline V gene (reference sequence). The DNA for the CDR3 is TGTGCCAGCAGCTATCGGTATACAGGGGGCCCTACCTCTGGGGCCAACGTCCTGACTTTC. Translating it yields CASSYRYTGGPTSGANVLTF.

This chain uses TRBV7-2 with TRBJ2-5, with 11 bases fitting TRBD2. This CDR3 region has 16 residues. Trimming took 5 bases from V and 4 from J; bases not matched to a gene: 9. CDR1 and CDR2 (germline): SGHTA, FQGNSA. The DNA for the CDR3 is TGTGCCAGCAGCGTGACCGGGACTAGCGGTGGAGAGACCCAGTACTTC. This codes for CASSVTGTSGGETQYF.

Concerning this clone itself: At one boundary the junction diverges from the germline segment, which might be a read error. This sample includes further DNA sequences coding for the same CDR3. This chain joins TRBV6-1 and TRBJ1-6; D possibly corresponds to TRBD1 (5 bases). Germline loops: CDR1 MNHNS, CDR2 SASEGT. The CDR3 has 15 residues. The CDR3 bases are TGTGCCAGCAATCGGGAGGGGCCCGGCAATTCCCCCCTCCACTTT. Protein: CASNREGPGNSPLHF.

The rearrangement links TRBV14 to TRBJ1-2; TRBD1 agrees at 7 bases. Germline CDR1 is SGHDN and CDR2 is FVKESK. The CDR3 extends over 14 amino acids. V lost 3 bases to trimming and J lost 5 bases; unmatched junction nucleotides: 6. The CDR3 spells CASSHTGALYGYTF. The CDR3 nucleotides are TGTGCCAGCAGCCACACAGGGGCCTTGTATGGCTACACCTTC.

This clone appeared once. V gene TRBV7-9 combines with J gene TRBJ1-4; possible D gene TRBD1, 5 bases. The V gene lost 5 bases and the J gene lost 4 bases, with 11 bases spanning the gap. The CDR3 totals 14 residues. CDR1 SEHNR and CDR2 FQNEAQ come from the germline V gene (reference sequence). In DNA, the CDR3 is TGTGCCAGCAGCCCCTGGACAAGTAATGAAAAACTGTTTTTT. Residues: CASSPWTSNEKLFF. The full variable domain, rest sourced from reference TRBV7-9 and TRBJ1-4, is DTGVSQNPRHKITKRGQNVTFRCDPISEHNRLYWYRQTLGQGPEFLTYFQNEAQLEKSRLLSDRFSAERPKGSFSTLEIQRTEQGDSAMYLCASSPWTSNEKLFFGSGTQLSVL.

The rearrangement uses TRBV30 and TRBJ2-1, with D perhaps TRBD2 (5 bases). CDR1 and CDR2 from the germline V gene are GTSNPN and SVGIG (reference sequence). The CDR3 is 12 amino acids. Trimming stripped 5 bases from V and 7 bases from J, with 12 bases between. The CDR3 here is CAWRPLANEQFF. The CDR3 nucleotides read TGTGCCTGGCGTCCCCTAGCAAATGAGCAGTTCTTC.

The chain employs TRBV5-1 and TRBJ2-3; no reliable D call. The V end lost 4 bases, the J end lost 4 bases, and 31 bases lay between the germline ends. CDR1 and CDR2 (germline): SGHRS, YFSETQ. This CDR3 has 20 residues. CDR3 loop: CASSQLSTGTTHPRADTQYF. In nucleotides, the CDR3 is TGCGCCAGCAGCCAATTAAGCACCGGCACTACCCACCCTCGGGCAGATACGCAGTATTTT.

This rearrangement joins TRBV7-3 to TRBJ1-2; 10 bases agree with TRBD1. The ends lost 5 bases at V and 3 bases at J; junction bases unmatched: 12. The CDR3 runs to 17 residues. CDR1 and CDR2 from the germline V gene are SGHTA and FQGTGA. CDR3 coding DNA: TGTGCCAGCAGCCAAAAAGGCGGACAGGGGGTCTACTATGGCTACACCTTC. Its translation is CASSQKGGQGVYYGYTF.

The chain uses TRBV18 and TRBJ1-1, with D tentatively TRBD1 (5 bases). This CDR3 is built from 13 residues. The V end was cut by 1 base, the J end by 3 bases, with 6 bases between. The germline gives CDR1 KGHSH, CDR2 LQKENI. This chain's CDR3 is CASSPLRDTEAFF. CDR3 DNA sequence: TGTGCCAGCTCACCACTCAGGGACACTGAAGCTTTCTTT.

The chain couples TRBV10-3 to TRBJ2-3, with 11 bases fitting TRBD2. J lost 4 bases, V lost 3 bases, and 9 bases had no gene match. The CDR3 spans 17 residues. Germline CDR1 reads ENHRY; CDR2 reads SYGVKD. The CDR3 DNA is TGTGCCATCAGTGATGGTAGCGGGGGGGCCTCCGCAGATACGCAGTATTTT. This translates into CAISDGSGGASADTQYF.

A note on this clone: One junction end disagrees with the germline gene, perhaps due to a read error. The sample contains more than one DNA sequence encoding this CDR3. This rearrangement joins TRBV15 to TRBJ1-6; D remains unclear. The V gene's germline CDR1 is LNHNV and CDR2 YYDKDF (reference sequence). The CDR3 is 16 amino acids. The CDR3 loop is CATSRDRQVSNSPLHF. The CDR3 DNA sequence: TGTGCCACCAGCAGAGATCGTCAGGTTTCGAATTCCCCCCTCCACTTT.

The chain carries TRBV19 and TRBJ2-3, with TRBD1 matching 8 bases. Germline CDR1 reads LNHDA; CDR2 reads SQIVND (reference sequence). V shed 1 base and J 8 bases; nucleotides not matched to a gene: 11. The CDR3 contains 16 residues. The CDR3 spells CASSIGGTGSLGTQYF. The DNA of the CDR3 is TGTGCCAGTAGTATAGGTGGGACAGGCTCTTTGGGTACGCAGTATTTT.

This clone was picked up a small number of times. The V call is TRBV19, the J call TRBJ1-6, with D hard to call. In germline, CDR1 is LNHDA, CDR2 SQIVND (reference sequence). The CDR3 length is 19 residues. Trimming left V 2 bases short and J 9 bases short, with 26 bases between. CDR3 sequence (DNA): TGTGCCAGTAGTATACGGTATCCGGGCCCGGGATCTATTGGTTCACCCCTCCACTTT. This encodes CASSIRYPGPGSIGSPLHF.

The chain recombines TRBV4-1 with TRBJ1-2; D perhaps matches TRBD1 (6 bases). This CDR3 has 15 amino acids. V was pared by 3 bases and J by 8 bases, with 19 bases between. Germline CDR1 and CDR2: MGHRA and YSYEKL. CDR3 sequence: CASSQVLQGREGYTF. Written as DNA, the CDR3 is TGCGCCAGCAGCCAGGTTCTACAGGGTCGCGAAGGCTACACCTTC.

This rearrangement joins TRBV4-1 to TRBJ2-3; 11 nucleotides line up with TRBD2. The germline gives CDR1 MGHRA, CDR2 YSYEKL. Trimming removed 2 bases from V and 8 bases from J; junction bases left unmatched: 12. The CDR3 runs 17 residues. DNA for the CDR3: TGCGCCAGCAGCCAAACTGGGACTAGCGGTTCTCACGTTACGCAGTATTTT. It translates to CASSQTGTSGSHVTQYF.

The CDR3 sequence is CASSEPGGTGELFF. CDR3 nucleotides: TGTGCCAGCAGTGAACCGGGGGGTACCGGGGAGCTGTTTTTT. The chain carries TRBV6-1 and TRBJ2-2, with 7 bases that match TRBD2. Germline V CDR1 and CDR2: MNHNS, SASEGT. The CDR3 is 14 amino acids. The ends lost 2 bases at V and 5 bases at J; junction bases unmatched: 2.

The V call is TRBV9, the J call TRBJ2-2; D remains unclear. The CDR3 runs to 12 residues. Trimming cost V 0 bases and J 7 bases, with 4 bases left between them. Germline CDR1 and CDR2: SGDLS and YYNGEE. CDR3 in DNA: TGTGCCAGCAGCGTAGGAGGCGGGGAGCTGTTTTTT. This gives the protein CASSVGGGELFF.

The V gene is TRBV23-1, the J gene TRBJ2-7; TRBD1 is a possible D gene (5 bases). TRBV23-1 is placed among ORFs of uncertain function. V was trimmed by 1 base and J by 1 base, leaving 11 bases between them. The CDR3 sequence is 15 residues long. CDR3 amino acids: CASSQLGHMSYEQYF. DNA of the CDR3: TGCGCCAGCAGTCAATTGGGGCATATGTCCTACGAGCAGTACTTC.

The V gene is TRBV11-2, the J gene TRBJ1-1; no firm D call. V was trimmed by 1 base and J by 4 bases, leaving 16 bases between them. The CDR3 spans 16 residues. Per the germline V gene, CDR1 is SGHAT and CDR2 is FQNNGV. The CDR3 DNA reads as TGTGCCAGCAGCTTAGGCGGGTCTTATCGTAGCACTGAAGCTTTCTTT. It translates to CASSLGGSYRSTEAFF.

The chain is built from TRBV11-2 and TRBJ2-7, with 11 bases lining up with TRBD1. V was clipped by 4 bases and J by 6 bases; unmatched bases: 5. Germline CDR1 reads SGHAT; CDR2 reads FQNNGV. The CDR3 extends over 14 amino acids. The chain's CDR3 is CASSSGQGDVEQYF. CDR3 DNA sequence: TGTGCCAGCAGCTCGGGACAGGGGGACGTCGAGCAGTACTTC.

The chain recombines TRBV9 with TRBJ2-2; 7 bases are shared with TRBD2. This CDR3 is built from 15 residues. The J segment lost 0 bases and the V segment lost 4 bases, leaving 3 bases of the junction unmatched. Germline V gene sequence: CDR1 SGDLS, CDR2 YYNGEE. The CDR3 here is CASSPSGANTGELFF. In DNA, the CDR3 is TGTGCCAGCAGCCCTAGCGGAGCGAACACCGGGGAGCTGTTTTTT. Filled out from reference TRBV9 and TRBJ2-2, the complete variable domain reads DSGVTQTPKHLITATGQRVTLRCSPRSGDLSVYWYQQSLDQGLQFLIQYYNGEERAKGNILERFSAQQFPDLHSELNLSSLELGDSALYFCASSPSGANTGELFFGEGSRLTVL.